Listed here is a single T cell receptor (beta chain). This sample was included in a study of T-cell reconstitution after alpha-beta-depleted transplantation in children. Unique molecular identifiers were incorporated into the prepared TCRbeta library. TCRdb processed the PCR reads anew with MiXCR; each CDR3 protein has one entry. Of approximately 350,000 distinct CDR3 sequences listed, 10% are singletons. From germline, CDR1 is MNHEY and CDR2 SMNVEV (reference sequence). V lost 5 bases and J lost 3, with 13 bases in between. The CDR3 runs 14 residues. This sequence joins TRBV27 and TRBJ1-2; no clear D gene. This receptor was taken from a human donor who donated a stem cell graft to a child with acute lymphoblastic leukemia. This specimen was PBMCs from the stem cell graft donor, taken from the stem cell graft. CDR3 residues: CASSVSAAYYGYTF. The CDR3 coding sequence is TGTGCCAGCAGTGTGTCGGCGGCTTACTATGGCTACACCTTC.